The 31 T cell receptor beta chains in this list originate from one sample, sequenced in a study of cytomegalovirus exposure and HLA in healthy donors. PCR involved 60 Vbeta and 13 Jbeta primers. The data were produced by immunoSEQ multiplex PCR, yet TCRdb's version contains in-frame clones alone and is incomplete. The profile shows some 190,000 clones, around 80% of them singletons. What was sequenced was PBMCs. These receptors originate from a man in his late teens or twenties in good health and CMV-seronegative.

This rearrangement joins TRBV7-2 to TRBJ2-7; 8 bases are a match to TRBD2. Germline loops: CDR1 SGHTA, CDR2 FQGNSA. This CDR3 has 15 residues. Germline trimming cut 3 bases from V and 3 bases from J; bases unmatched to any gene: 7. The CDR3 protein is CASSFEAGVRYEQYF. CDR3 nucleotides: TGTGCCAGCAGCTTTGAAGCGGGAGTCCGCTACGAGCAGTACTTC.

The chain couples TRBV7-2 to TRBJ2-1; TRBD2 matches at 7 bases. CDR1 SGHTA and CDR2 FQGNSA come from the germline V gene. The CDR3 is 13 amino acids. V dropped 6 bases and J dropped 14; count of bases not matched to a gene: 13. CDR3 region: CASSFSGFGGEFF. CDR3 nucleotide sequence: TGTGCCAGCAGTTTTAGCGGGTTCGGAGGTGAGTTCTTC.

V gene TRBV10-2 combines with J gene TRBJ2-1, with a tentative D call TRBD1 (5 bases). This CDR3 comprises 12 residues. Germline V gene data show CDR1 as WSHSY and CDR2 as SAAADI. V was pared by 4 bases and J by 4 bases, with 5 bases between. The CDR3 DNA reads TGCGCCAGCAGTGGGACATACAATGAGCAGTTCTTC. Translated, it gives CASSGTYNEQFF.

The genes are TRBV7-2 and TRBJ1-3; no firm D call. Trimming removed 5 bases at V and 2 bases at J, with 10 bases between. The CDR3 is 14 amino acids. Per the germline V gene, CDR1 is SGHTA and CDR2 is FQGNSA. As DNA, the CDR3 is TGTGCCAGCAGCCCTGTCGGGGCTGGAAACACCATATATTTT. This codes for CASSPVGAGNTIYF.

The rearrangement links TRBV5-1 to TRBJ2-5; TRBD2 matches 7 bases. The CDR3 is 14 residues long. V lost 0 bases, J lost 1 base, and 0 bases stayed unmatched. CDR1 is SGHRS, CDR2 YFSETQ, per germline. CDR3 nucleotides: TGCGCCAGCAGCTTGGGCGGGGGCCAAGAGACCCAGTACTTC. Amino acid sequence: CASSLGGGQETQYF.

This chain joins TRBV28 and TRBJ2-5, with D tentatively TRBD2 (7 bases). Germline loops: CDR1 MDHEN, CDR2 SYDVKM. V was clipped by 6 bases and J by 4 bases, with 15 bases between them. The CDR3 extends over 14 amino acids. This chain's CDR3 is CASSLRGHIETQYF. The CDR3 DNA follows: TGTGCCAGCAGCTTGCGGGGGCATATAGAGACCCAGTACTTC.

This clone was seen only a few times. In nucleotides, the CDR3 is TGCGCCAGCAGCTTGGGCGGGGGACAGGGAAACTATGGCTACACCTTC. It codes for CASSLGGGQGNYGYTF. V is TRBV5-1 and J is TRBJ1-2, with TRBD1 matching 9 bases. Germline CDR1 reads SGHRS; CDR2 reads YFSETQ. The CDR3 contains 16 residues. Trimming cost V 0 bases and J 2 bases; bases outside gene matches: 5.

This rearrangement joins TRBV14 to TRBJ2-1; 7 nucleotides line up with TRBD2. This CDR3 has 15 amino acids. Per the germline V gene, CDR1 is SGHDN and CDR2 is FVKESK. V lost 1 base and J lost 9; bases outside the gene matches: 9. CDR3 DNA sequence: TGTGCCAGCAGCCAAGTAGGGACCCAGCGGGGTGAGCAGTTCTTC. Translating it yields CASSQVGTQRGEQFF.

V is TRBV5-8 and J is TRBJ2-7, with D uncertain. The CDR3 length is 12 residues. The V end lost 0 bases, the J end lost 6 bases, and 7 bases lay between the germline ends. Germline V gene sequence: CDR1 SGHTS, CDR2 YDEGEE. The chain's CDR3 is CASSLAPFEQYF. Written as DNA, the CDR3 is TGTGCCAGCAGCTTGGCCCCGTTCGAGCAGTACTTC.

The chain employs TRBV30 and TRBJ2-1; 12 bases line up with TRBD2. V trimming: 3 bases; J trimming: 14 bases; junction bases outside the gene matches: 8. Germline CDR1 reads GTSNPN; CDR2 reads SVGIG (reference sequence). This CDR3 contains 13 residues. The CDR3 DNA sequence: TGTGCCTGGAGGAGGACTAGCGGGACCTTCGAGTTCTTC. It yields the protein CAWRRTSGTFEFF.

J is TRBJ2-7 and V is TRBV10-3, with TRBD1 matching over 9 bases. CDR1 and CDR2 from the germline V gene are ENHRY and SYGVKD. The CDR3 contains 15 residues. Trimming cost V 3 bases and J 5 bases; bases outside gene matches: 8. The CDR3 is CAISDGGQGTHEQYF. As DNA, the CDR3 is TGTGCCATCAGTGATGGGGGACAGGGTACCCACGAGCAGTACTTC.

The chain carries TRBV30 and TRBJ2-2, with 14 positions matching TRBD2. The germline V gene encodes CDR1 GTSNPN and CDR2 SVGIG (reference sequence). The CDR3 covers 17 residues. With 2 bases clipped from V and 3 bases from J, the junction kept 5 bases outside the gene matches. The CDR3 coding sequence is TGTGCCTGGAGTAGACTAGCGGGGGGGTTTGACACCGGGGAGCTGTTTTTT. Amino acid sequence: CAWSRLAGGFDTGELFF.

The V call is TRBV5-1, the J call TRBJ2-5; 11 bases are shared with TRBD2. The ends lost 1 base at V and 4 bases at J; junction bases unmatched: 3. The germline CDR1 and CDR2 sequences are SGHRS and YFSETQ. This CDR3 contains 15 residues. CDR3 in DNA: TGCGCCAGCAGCTTGACTAGCGGGGGTCCAGAGACCCAGTACTTC. Protein sequence: CASSLTSGGPETQYF.

This chain joins TRBV19 and TRBJ1-3, with D perhaps matching TRBD1 (6 bases). The CDR3 is 16 residues long. Germline loops: CDR1 LNHDA, CDR2 SQIVND (reference sequence). The ends were cut back, 3 bases at V and 0 bases at J, with 12 bases in the middle. The CDR3 region has the DNA TGTGCCAGTAGTATCGGTCTCAGGGGCTCTGGAAACACCATATATTTT. This encodes CASSIGLRGSGNTIYF.

V gene TRBV4-3 combines with J gene TRBJ2-7; TRBD2 matches 14 bases. The CDR3 contains 16 residues. The junction had 7 bases not matched to a gene; V was cut back by 4 bases and J by 5 bases. Germline CDR1 LGHNA, CDR2 YSLEER. The CDR3 DNA is TGCGCCAGCAGCCCCAGACTAGCGGGAGGGCCAGACGAGCAGTACTTC. Its protein product is CASSPRLAGGPDEQYF.

The rearrangement joins TRBV18 to TRBJ2-2, with 7 bases fitting TRBD2. The CDR3 loop spans 15 amino acids. The V and J ends lost 6 bases and 1 base, in that order; junction bases with no gene match: 5. Germline V gives CDR1 KGHSH, CDR2 LQKENI. The CDR3 spells CASSPGGRNTGELFF. The CDR3 bases are TGTGCCAGCTCGCCCGGCGGGAGGAACACCGGGGAGCTGTTTTTT.

J is TRBJ2-7 and V is TRBV6-1; maybe TRBD1 (5 bases). V lost 7 bases and J 3 bases, leaving 13 bases between the germline ends. The length of the CDR3 is 13 residues. Germline V gene lookup returns CDR1 MNHNS and CDR2 SASEGT. In DNA, the CDR3 is TGTGCCAGCACCTCCGGACACCGCTACGAGCAGTACTTC. This encodes CASTSGHRYEQYF.

The chain employs TRBV30 and TRBJ2-7, with a weak D call TRBD2 (7 bases). The CDR3 is 16 amino acids. In germline, CDR1 is GTSNPN, CDR2 SVGIG (reference sequence). Trimming stripped 0 bases from V and 0 bases from J, with 15 bases between. CDR3 sequence (DNA): TGTGCCTGGAGTGTTTACGGGGGGCCGAGCTCCTACGAGCAGTACTTC. Amino acids: CAWSVYGGPSSYEQYF.

The rearrangement links TRBV5-6 to TRBJ2-1, with 10 positions matching TRBD2. V gave up 1 base and J gave up 9 bases; unmatched junction bases: 1. Germline CDR1 SGHDT, CDR2 YYEEEE. The CDR3 extends over 13 amino acids. DNA of the CDR3: TGTGCCAGCAGCTTGTCTAGCGGGGGTGAGCAGTTCTTC. As protein: CASSLSSGGEQFF.

The genes are TRBV4-3 and TRBJ2-5, with a weak D call TRBD1 (5 bases). Trimming stripped 0 bases from V and 7 bases from J, with 18 bases between. The CDR3 contains 16 residues. The germline CDR1 and CDR2 sequences are LGHNA and YSLEER. The CDR3 is CASSQDRAGRSGTQYF. CDR3 in DNA: TGCGCCAGCAGCCAAGATCGGGCAGGGCGCTCGGGGACCCAGTACTTC.

The chain employs TRBV6-5 and TRBJ1-1; D is unclear. The CDR3 totals 15 residues. The ends were cut back, 0 bases at V and 1 base at J, with 9 bases in the middle. Per germline, CDR1 MNHEY and CDR2 SVGAGI. CDR3 sequence: CASSYSYRRNTEAFF. In nucleotides, the CDR3 is TGTGCCAGCAGTTACTCTTATCGGAGGAACACTGAAGCTTTCTTT.

The rearrangement joins TRBV29-1 to TRBJ2-3, with D possibly matching TRBD1 (6 bases). Germline V gene sequence: CDR1 SQVTM, CDR2 ANQGSEA. The V end was cut by 4 bases, the J end by 0 bases, with 11 bases between. This CDR3 has 14 residues. In DNA, the CDR3 is TGCAGCGTTGGATCAGGGGCTAGCACAGATACGCAGTATTTT. Its translation is CSVGSGASTDTQYF.

The chain is built from TRBV18 and TRBJ1-4; the match to TRBD1 covers 7 bases. Germline CDR1 and CDR2: KGHSH and LQKENI. J gave up 5 bases and V 3 bases, and 3 bases lay outside the gene matches. The CDR3 loop spans 14 amino acids. This CDR3 is CASSPGTVNEKLFF. As DNA, the CDR3 is TGTGCCAGCTCACCCGGGACAGTAAATGAAAAACTGTTTTTT.

This clone showed up just once. The V gene is TRBV4-1, the J gene TRBJ1-5, with D possibly being TRBD1 (5 bases). This CDR3 has 17 residues. Trimming stripped 4 bases from V and 0 bases from J, with 16 bases between. From germline, CDR1 is MGHRA and CDR2 YSYEKL. CDR3 nucleotides: TGCGCCAGCAGCCCATACTACGACAGTTATAGCAATCAGCCCCAGCATTTT. Protein: CASSPYYDSYSNQPQHF.

The J gene is TRBJ2-5, the V gene TRBV6-5; D unclear. The J call may be mistaken, given a closer DNA end match to TRBJ2-7. Per germline, CDR1 MNHEY and CDR2 SVGAGI. CDR3 length: 11 residues. CDR3: CASRSSYEQYF. DNA of the CDR3: TGTGCCAGCAGGTCTTCCTACGAGCAGTACTTC.

The gene calls are TRBV18 and TRBJ2-5; possibly TRBD2 for D (5 bases). Trimming stripped 4 bases from V and 4 bases from J, with 10 bases between. This CDR3 is 13 amino acids long. The germline CDR1 and CDR2 sequences are KGHSH and LQKENI. CDR3 residues: CASSRGSVETQYF. The CDR3 nucleotides are TGTGCCAGCTCACGGGGTAGCGTAGAGACCCAGTACTTC.

The chain carries TRBV2 and TRBJ2-3, with TRBD1 matching 8 bases. CDR1 is SNHLY and CDR2 is FYNNEI in the germline V gene. The V gene end was trimmed by 3 bases and the J gene end by 4 bases; junction bases not matched to a gene: 6. The CDR3 runs to 15 residues. The CDR3 sequence: CASSDRTGSADTQYF. The CDR3 DNA is TGTGCCAGCAGTGACCGGACAGGGTCGGCAGATACGCAGTATTTT.

This clone was seen only a few times. The chain recombines TRBV30 with TRBJ2-2; D might be TRBD1 (6 bases). The V gene lost 0 bases and the J gene lost 3 bases, with 8 bases spanning the gap. Germline V gene data show CDR1 as GTSNPN and CDR2 as SVGIG (reference sequence). This CDR3 comprises 14 residues. CDR3 sequence reads: CAWSVQGYTGELFF. The CDR3 DNA reads as TGTGCCTGGAGTGTTCAGGGGTACACCGGGGAGCTGTTTTTT.

This clone was seen only a few times. The V and J genes are TRBV5-8 and TRBJ1-1; D is undetermined. Germline V lookup: CDR1 SGHTS, CDR2 YDEGEE. CDR3 length: 14 residues. Trimming left V 6 bases short and J 4 bases short, with 16 bases between. The CDR3 region is CASTFTLEGTEAFF. The DNA for the CDR3 is TGTGCCAGCACCTTTACCCTGGAGGGCACTGAAGCTTTCTTT.

V usage is TRBV11-1 and J usage is TRBJ2-1, with 13 bases aligning to TRBD2. V lost 5 bases, J lost 6 bases, and 7 bases stayed unmatched. CDR3 length: 16 amino acids. CDR1 is SGHAT, CDR2 FQDESV, per germline (reference sequence). The CDR3: CASSPRLAGGPNEQFF. For the CDR3, the DNA is TGTGCCAGCAGCCCTCGACTAGCGGGGGGCCCCAATGAGCAGTTCTTC.

This clone occurred a few times. V and J are TRBV11-2 and TRBJ2-5; D gene uncertain. Deletions cut 1 base from V and 2 bases from J, with 5 bases between. The CDR3 length is 13 residues. Per germline, CDR1 SGHAT and CDR2 FQNNGV. The CDR3 DNA sequence: TGTGCCAGCAGCTTAGCCCTACAAGAGACCCAGTACTTC. It codes for CASSLALQETQYF.